This T cell receptor beta chain was recorded in a study of response to subunit inactivated influenza vaccine. Study-wide results and caveats: Each seasonal influenza vaccination recruits few new T cells, the authors suggested.

TCRdb re-called the RT-PCR reads with MiXCR, one entry per CDR3 protein. The sample holds 170,000 or so distinct CDR3 sequences, approximately 12% seen once. In its sample, this clonotype was seen many times. Its antigen is unknown. CDR1 and CDR2 (germline): SQVTM, ANQGSEA. There are 13 residues in the CDR3. Trimming shortened V by 3 bases and J by 3 bases, and 9 bases separated the two germline ends. The chain uses TRBV29-1 and TRBJ2-1; D ambiguous. The sequence derives from a man in his fifties or sixties who received an inactivated influenza vaccine. This sample comprised CD8+ T cells sorted from PBMCs, obtained approximately 25 months after vaccination. The CDR3 nucleotides read TGCAGCGTTGACGGACGGCTCTACAATGAGCAGTTCTTC. This gives the protein CSVDGRLYNEQFF.